The rows below give T cell receptor beta chains drawn from one sample of a study of cytomegalovirus exposure and HLA in healthy donors. Libraries were prepared by immunoSEQ multiplex PCR; TCRdb keeps only in-frame clonotypes and omits some of them. This table holds approximately 88,000 clones, 64% found once. Sequencing was performed on PBMCs. All receptors come from a man between 60 and 75 years old in good health and CMV-seronegative. The CDR3 runs from the conserved cysteine through the conserved F or W. D genes are given only for firm matches. Only part of the rows carry a size: once, few, many, or a class if the clone is expanded.

size | D | J | V | CDR3 | DNA
. | TRBD2 | TRBJ2-1 | TRBV9 | CASSVEVAGGPYNEQFF | TGTGCCAGCAGCGTAGAAGTAGCGGGAGGCCCTTACAATGAGCAGTTCTTC
. | TRBD2 | TRBJ2-3 | TRBV5-1 | CASWSGRAGDTQYF | TGCGCCAGTTGGAGCGGGAGGGCCGGGGATACGCAGTATTTT
few | . | TRBJ1-2 | TRBV9 | CASSQFAADYGYTF | TGTGCCAGCAGCCAGTTCGCGGCAGACTATGGCTACACCTTC
few | TRBD1 | TRBJ2-1 | TRBV28 | CASTTTGTGGDEQFF | TGTGCCAGCACGACAACCGGGACAGGGGGCGATGAGCAGTTCTTC
. | . | TRBJ1-2 | TRBV2 | CASSEWLAYGYTF | TGTGCCAGCAGTGAATGGCTTGCCTATGGCTACACCTTC
. | . | TRBJ2-1 | TRBV19 | CASSMGPGAYNEQFF | TGTGCCAGTAGTATGGGGCCGGGGGCCTACAATGAGCAGTTCTTC
few | TRBD2 | TRBJ2-3 | TRBV2 | CASRRTSGTGDTQYF | TGTGCCAGCAGGCGAACTAGCGGGACAGGAGATACGCAGTATTTT
. | . | TRBJ2-3 | TRBV10-3 | CALGGTDTQYF | TGTGCCTTAGGGGGAACAGATACGCAGTATTTT
. | TRBD2 | TRBJ2-7 | TRBV5-1 | CASSLTSGTYEQYF | TGCGCCAGCAGCTTAACTAGCGGCACCTACGAGCAGTACTTC
. | . | TRBJ2-3 | TRBV5-6 | CASSLVRGAGEPVTQYF | TGTGCCAGCAGCTTGGTCCGGGGGGCGGGAGAGCCCGTCACGCAGTATTTT
. | TRBD2 | TRBJ2-1 | TRBV30 | CAWSSDSGNEQFF | TGTGCCTGGAGTTCGGATAGCGGGAATGAGCAGTTCTTC
. | TRBD2 | TRBJ2-7 | TRBV5-1 | CASSLLTSGSYEQYF | TGCGCCAGCAGCTTGTTGACTAGCGGGAGCTACGAGCAGTACTTC
. | TRBD1 | TRBJ2-7 | TRBV25-1 | CASSAGTGDIYEQYF | TGCGCCAGCAGTGCAGGGACAGGGGATATCTACGAGCAGTACTTC
. | TRBD1 | TRBJ2-5 | TRBV10-3 | CAISESGGQGQETQYF | TGTGCCATCAGTGAGTCGGGCGGACAGGGGCAAGAGACCCAGTACTTC
. | TRBD1 | TRBJ1-5 | TRBV28 | CASNTGVNQPQHF | TGTGCCAGCAATACAGGGGTCAATCAGCCCCAGCATTTT